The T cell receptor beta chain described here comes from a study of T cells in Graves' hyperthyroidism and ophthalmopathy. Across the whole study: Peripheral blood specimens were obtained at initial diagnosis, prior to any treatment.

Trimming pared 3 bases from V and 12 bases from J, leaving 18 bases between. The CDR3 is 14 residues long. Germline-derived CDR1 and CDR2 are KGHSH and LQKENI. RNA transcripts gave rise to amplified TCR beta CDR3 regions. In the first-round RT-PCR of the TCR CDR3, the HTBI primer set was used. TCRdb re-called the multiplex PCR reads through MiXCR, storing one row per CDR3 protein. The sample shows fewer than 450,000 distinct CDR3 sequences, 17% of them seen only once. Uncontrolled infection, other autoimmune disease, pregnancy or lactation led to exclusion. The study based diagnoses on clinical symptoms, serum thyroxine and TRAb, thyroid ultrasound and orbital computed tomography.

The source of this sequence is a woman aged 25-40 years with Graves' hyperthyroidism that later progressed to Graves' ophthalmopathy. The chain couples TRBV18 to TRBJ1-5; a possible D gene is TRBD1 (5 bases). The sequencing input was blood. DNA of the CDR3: TGTGCCAGCTCACCTTCTCCTTCCGGGGGAGGCCAGCATTTT. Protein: CASSPSPSGGGQHF. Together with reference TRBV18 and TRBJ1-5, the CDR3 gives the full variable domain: NAGVMQNPRHLVRRRGQEARLRCSPMKGHSHVYWYRQLPEEGLKFMVYLQKENIIDESGMPKERFSAEFPKEGPSILRIQQVVRGDSAAYFCASSPSPSGGGQHFGDGTRLSIL.